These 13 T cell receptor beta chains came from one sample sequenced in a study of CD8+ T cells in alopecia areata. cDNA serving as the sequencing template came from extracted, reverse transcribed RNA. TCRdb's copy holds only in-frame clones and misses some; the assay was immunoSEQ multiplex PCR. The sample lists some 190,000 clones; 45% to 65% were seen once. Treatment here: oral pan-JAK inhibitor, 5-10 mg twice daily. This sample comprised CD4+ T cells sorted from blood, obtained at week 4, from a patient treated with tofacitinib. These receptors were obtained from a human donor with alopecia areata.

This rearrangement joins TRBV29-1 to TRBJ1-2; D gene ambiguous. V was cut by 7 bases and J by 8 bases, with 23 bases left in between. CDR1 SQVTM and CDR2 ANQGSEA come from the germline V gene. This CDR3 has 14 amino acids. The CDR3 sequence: CSAGRAGGYEGYTF. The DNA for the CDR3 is TGCAGCGCTGGAAGGGCCGGTGGCTACGAGGGCTACACCTTC.

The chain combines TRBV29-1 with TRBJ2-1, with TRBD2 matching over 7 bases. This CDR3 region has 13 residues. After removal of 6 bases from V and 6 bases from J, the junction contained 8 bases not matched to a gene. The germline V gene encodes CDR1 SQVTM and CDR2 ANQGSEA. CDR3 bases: TGCAGCGTATTTAGGGAGGGCCTCAATGAGCAGTTCTTC. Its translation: CSVFREGLNEQFF.

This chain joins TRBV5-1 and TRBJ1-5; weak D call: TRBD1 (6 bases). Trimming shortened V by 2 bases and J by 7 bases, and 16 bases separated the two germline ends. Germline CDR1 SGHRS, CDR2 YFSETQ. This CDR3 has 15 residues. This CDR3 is CASSLTTGLGQPQHF. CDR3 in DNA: TGCGCCAGCAGCTTAACAACAGGGTTAGGACAGCCCCAGCATTTT.

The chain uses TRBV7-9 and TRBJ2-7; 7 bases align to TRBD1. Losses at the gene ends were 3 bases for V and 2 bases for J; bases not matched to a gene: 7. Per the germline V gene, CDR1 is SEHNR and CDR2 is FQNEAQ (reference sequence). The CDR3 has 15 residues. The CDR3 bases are TGTGCCAGCAGCTTCCGTGGGGGACAGACCTACGAGCAGTACTTC. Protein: CASSFRGGQTYEQYF.

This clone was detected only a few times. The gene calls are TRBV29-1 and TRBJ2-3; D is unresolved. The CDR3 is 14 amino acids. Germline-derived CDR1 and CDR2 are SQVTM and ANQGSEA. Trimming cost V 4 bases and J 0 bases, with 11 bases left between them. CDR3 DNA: TGCAGCGTTGCAAGGACGAGAAGCACAGATACGCAGTATTTT. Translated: CSVARTRSTDTQYF.

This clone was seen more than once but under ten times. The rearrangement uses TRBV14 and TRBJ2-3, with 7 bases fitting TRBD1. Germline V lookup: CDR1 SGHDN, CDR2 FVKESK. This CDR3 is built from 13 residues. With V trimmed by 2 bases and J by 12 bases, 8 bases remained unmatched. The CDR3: CASSQKRDSNQYF. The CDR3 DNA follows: TGTGCCAGCAGCCAAAAACGGGACAGCAACCAGTATTTT.

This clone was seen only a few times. The CDR3 DNA is TGCAGCGTTAAACGGACACTACCCACAGATACGCAGTATTTT. As protein: CSVKRTLPTDTQYF. The rearrangement links TRBV29-1 to TRBJ2-3; a possible D gene is TRBD1 (5 bases). Germline lookup yields CDR1 SQVTM and CDR2 ANQGSEA. CDR3 length: 14 amino acids. The V gene lost 5 bases and the J gene lost 2 bases, with 14 bases spanning the gap.

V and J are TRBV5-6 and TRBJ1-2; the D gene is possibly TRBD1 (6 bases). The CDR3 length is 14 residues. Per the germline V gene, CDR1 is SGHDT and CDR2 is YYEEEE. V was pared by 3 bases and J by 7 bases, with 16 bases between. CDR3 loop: CASSSTGAGGGYTF. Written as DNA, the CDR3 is TGTGCCAGCAGCTCGACGGGGGCAGGAGGTGGCTACACCTTC.

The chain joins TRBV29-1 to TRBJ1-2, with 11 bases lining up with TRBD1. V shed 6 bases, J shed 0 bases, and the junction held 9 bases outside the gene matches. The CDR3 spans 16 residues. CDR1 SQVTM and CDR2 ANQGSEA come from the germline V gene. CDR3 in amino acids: CSVQGQGASANYGYTF. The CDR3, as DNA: TGCAGCGTCCAAGGACAGGGGGCTTCAGCTAACTATGGCTACACCTTC.

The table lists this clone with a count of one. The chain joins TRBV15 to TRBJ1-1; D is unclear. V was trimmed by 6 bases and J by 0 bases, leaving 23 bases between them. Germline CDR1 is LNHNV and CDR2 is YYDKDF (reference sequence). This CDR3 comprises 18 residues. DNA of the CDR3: TGTGCCACCAGTACCCAGCGGAGATCCACCCAGGTGAACACTGAAGCTTTCTTT. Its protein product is CATSTQRRSTQVNTEAFF.

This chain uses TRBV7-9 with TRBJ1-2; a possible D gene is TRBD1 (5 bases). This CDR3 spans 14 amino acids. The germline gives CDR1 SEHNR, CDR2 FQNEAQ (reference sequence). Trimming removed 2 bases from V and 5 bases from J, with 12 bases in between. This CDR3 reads CASSLLGDEYGYTF. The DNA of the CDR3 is TGTGCCAGCAGCTTATTGGGGGATGAATATGGCTACACCTTC. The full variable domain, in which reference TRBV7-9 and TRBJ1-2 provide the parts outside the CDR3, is DTGVSQNPRHKITKRGQNVTFRCDPISEHNRLYWYRQTLGQGPEFLTYFQNEAQLEKSRLLSDRFSAERPKGSFSTLEIQRTEQGDSAMYLCASSLLGDEYGYTFGSGTRLTVV.

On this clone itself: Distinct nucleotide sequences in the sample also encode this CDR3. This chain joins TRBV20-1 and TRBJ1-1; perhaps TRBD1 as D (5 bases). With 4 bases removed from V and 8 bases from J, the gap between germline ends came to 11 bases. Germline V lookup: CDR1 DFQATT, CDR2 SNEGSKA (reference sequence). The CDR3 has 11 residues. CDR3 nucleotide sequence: TGCAGTGCTACCGACAGCCTCGAAGCTTTCTTT. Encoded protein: CSATDSLEAFF.

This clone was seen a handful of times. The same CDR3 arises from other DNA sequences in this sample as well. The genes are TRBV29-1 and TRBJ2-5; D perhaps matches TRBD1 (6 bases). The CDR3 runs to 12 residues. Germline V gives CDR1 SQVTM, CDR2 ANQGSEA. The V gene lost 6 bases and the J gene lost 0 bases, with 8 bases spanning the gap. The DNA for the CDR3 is TGCAGCGTAAGGGGGTACCAAGAGACCCAGTACTTC. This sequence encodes CSVRGYQETQYF.